This T cell receptor (beta chain) is drawn from a study of CD8 T cells in ankylosing spondylitis. In this sample, this clonotype turned up many times. Antigen unknown. TCRdb analysed the 5' RACE reads with MiXCR anew, one entry per CDR3 protein. The sample has approximately 35,000 distinct CDR3 sequences, about an eighth seen once. Study-level findings and limits: The disease-linked clones had a CD8+ phenotype and low blood frequencies. Past studies reported some motif variants in reactive arthritis synovial fluid and blood.

The length of the CDR3 is 16 residues. The V and J ends lost 3 bases and 6 bases respectively, with 17 bases between them. Per germline, CDR1 MNHEY and CDR2 SMNVEV (reference sequence). The chain carries TRBV27 and TRBJ2-2; D possibly matches TRBD1 or TRBD2 (5 bases each). The source is a male donor with ankylosing spondylitis. The sample taken for sequencing was synovial fluid, either unsorted or a sorted T cell fraction (not recorded which). In DNA form, the CDR3 reads TGTGCCAGCAGTTTTGAGGGACGAGGATCCCCCGGGGAGCTGTTTTTT. Its protein product is CASSFEGRGSPGELFF.